Sequencing of this T cell receptor beta chain was carried out in a study of cytomegalovirus exposure and HLA in healthy donors. PCR primers comprised 60 Vbeta and 13 Jbeta primers. The method was immunoSEQ multiplex PCR; TCRdb's version includes in-frame clones alone and lacks a portion of them. Of some 130,000 clones in the sample, more than 75% were seen once. Trimming cost V 1 base and J 0 bases, with 16 bases left between them. The length of the CDR3 is 17 residues. Germline CDR1 SGHDT, CDR2 YYEEEE. Sequencing used PBMCs. The rearrangement uses TRBV5-6 and TRBJ1-2; unclear D gene. The clonotype was recovered from a female donor in good health and CMV-seronegative. The CDR3 loop is CASSLPWARPANYGYTF. As DNA, the CDR3 is TGTGCCAGCAGCTTGCCCTGGGCCCGCCCAGCTAACTATGGCTACACCTTC.